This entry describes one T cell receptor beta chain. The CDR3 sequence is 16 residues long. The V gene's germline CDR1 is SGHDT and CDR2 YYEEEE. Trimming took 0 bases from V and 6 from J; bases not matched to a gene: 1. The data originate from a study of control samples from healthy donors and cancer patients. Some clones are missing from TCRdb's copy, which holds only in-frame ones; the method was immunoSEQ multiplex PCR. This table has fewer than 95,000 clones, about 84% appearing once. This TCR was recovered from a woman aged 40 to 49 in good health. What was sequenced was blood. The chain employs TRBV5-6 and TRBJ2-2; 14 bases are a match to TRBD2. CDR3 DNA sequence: TGTGCCAGCAGCTTGGGACTAGCGGGGGGGCCCGGGGAGCTGTTTTTT. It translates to CASSLGLAGGPGELFF.